This T cell receptor (beta chain) was profiled in a study of shared clonotypes between healthy human individuals. CDR3 length: 13 amino acids. The germline V and J ends were trimmed by 4 bases and 4 bases, with 11 bases remaining between them. Germline CDR1 reads SGHRS; CDR2 reads YFSETQ. Per the original methods: Filtering differed, since immunoSEQ gave only junction sequences and no quality scores. The assay was immunoSEQ multiplex PCR, and TCRdb's table has in-frame clones only and misses some. The DNA was the basis for D and trimming; V, J and clone size are from that table. The sample lists 400,000 to 600,000 clones, 75% to 80% seen once, with around 13% in the top ten.

J is TRBJ2-5 and V is TRBV5-1; D assignment may be TRBD1 or TRBD2 (6 bases each). The sequence derives from a woman in her thirties or forties in good health. Some clones in this sample may be carry-over from other donors' samples. Sequenced material: PBMCs. In DNA, the CDR3 is TGCGCCAGCAGCGGGGGGCCCGGAGAGACCCAGTACTTC. Protein product: CASSGGPGETQYF.